What follows is one T cell receptor beta chain and its context. This CDR3 comprises 16 residues. CDR1 SGHAT and CDR2 FQNNGV come from the germline V gene. V was shortened by 3 bases and J by 0 bases, with 9 bases between the two germline ends. The record originates from a study of blood T cell repertoires in COVID-19. For the study at large: Acute and convalescent COVID-19 samples came from the United States, Italy and Spain.

Authors' data handling: Estimates of nucleated cell counts were drawn from the amplification of reference gene primers. Measured with immunoSEQ multiplex PCR; TCRdb has only the in-frame clones, and not every one. Clone size and V and J calls were adopted from that table, with D and trimming inferred from the DNA. The sample yields 300,000 or so clones, more than 85% seen once. This clonotype was obtained from a man between 65 and 85 years old with acute or convalescent COVID-19. The chain links TRBV11-2 to TRBJ2-6; D is unclear. Material for sequencing was peripheral blood. The CDR3 nucleotides are TGTGCCAGCAGCTTTGCAGAACCCTCTGGGGCCAACGTCCTGACTTTC. This sequence encodes CASSFAEPSGANVLTF.